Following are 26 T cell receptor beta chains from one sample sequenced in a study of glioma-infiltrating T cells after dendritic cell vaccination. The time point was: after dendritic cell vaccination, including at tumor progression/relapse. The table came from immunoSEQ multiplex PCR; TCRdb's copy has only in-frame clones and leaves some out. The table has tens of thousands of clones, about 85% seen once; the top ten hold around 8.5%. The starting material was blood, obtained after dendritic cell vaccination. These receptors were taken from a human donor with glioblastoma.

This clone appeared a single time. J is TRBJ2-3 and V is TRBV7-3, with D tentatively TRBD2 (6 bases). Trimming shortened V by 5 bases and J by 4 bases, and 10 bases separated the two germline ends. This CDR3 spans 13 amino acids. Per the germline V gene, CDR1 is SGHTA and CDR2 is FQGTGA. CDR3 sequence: CASSLPGADTQYF. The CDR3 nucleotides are TGTGCCAGCAGCCTCCCGGGGGCAGATACGCAGTATTTT.

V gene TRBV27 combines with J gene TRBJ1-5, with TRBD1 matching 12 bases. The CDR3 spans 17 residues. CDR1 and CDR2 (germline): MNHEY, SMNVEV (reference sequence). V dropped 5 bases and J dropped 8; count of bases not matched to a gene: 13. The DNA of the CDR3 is TGTGCCAGCAGTCCCAAGTGGGGGACAGGGGGCTTAGAGCCCCAGCATTTT. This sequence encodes CASSPKWGTGGLEPQHF.

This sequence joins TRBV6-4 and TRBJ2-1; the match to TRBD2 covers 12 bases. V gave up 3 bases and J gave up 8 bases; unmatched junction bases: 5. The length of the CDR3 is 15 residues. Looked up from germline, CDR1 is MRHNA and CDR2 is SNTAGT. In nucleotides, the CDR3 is TGTGCCAGCAGTGAACTAGCGGGAGGTGGGGATGAGCAGTTCTTC. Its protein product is CASSELAGGGDEQFF.

Written as DNA, the CDR3 is TGCACCAGCAGCCCGCCAGCGGACTTTGTTTACGAGCAGTACTTC. Amino acids: CTSSPPADFVYEQYF. The chain couples TRBV1 to TRBJ2-5; TRBD2 is the table's D call and was not checked against the DNA. The J call may not be correct, given that the DNA end is closer to TRBJ2-7. TRBV1 counts as a pseudogene. The CDR3 covers 15 residues.

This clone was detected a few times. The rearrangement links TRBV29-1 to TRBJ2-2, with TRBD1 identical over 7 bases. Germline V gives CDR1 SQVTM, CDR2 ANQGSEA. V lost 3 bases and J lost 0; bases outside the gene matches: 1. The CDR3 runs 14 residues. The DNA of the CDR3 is TGCAGCGTTGACGGGACAGCGAACACCGGGGAGCTGTTTTTT. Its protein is CSVDGTANTGELFF.

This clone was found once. CDR3 loop: CASSPPGQLAKNIQYF. DNA of the CDR3: TGTGCCAGCAGCCCACCGGGACAGCTAGCCAAAAACATTCAGTACTTC. The chain links TRBV13 to TRBJ2-4, with TRBD1 identical over 7 bases. The CDR3 length is 16 residues. With V trimmed by 5 bases and J by 0 bases, 7 bases remained unmatched. The germline V gene encodes CDR1 PRHDT and CDR2 FYEKMQ (reference sequence).

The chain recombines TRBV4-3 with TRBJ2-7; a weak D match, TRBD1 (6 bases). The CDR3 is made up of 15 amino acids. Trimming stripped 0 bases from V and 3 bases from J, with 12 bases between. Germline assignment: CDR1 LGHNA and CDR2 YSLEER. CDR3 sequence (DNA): TGCGCCAGCAGCCAAGATCCAGGGGCCAACTACGAGCAGTACTTC. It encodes CASSQDPGANYEQYF.

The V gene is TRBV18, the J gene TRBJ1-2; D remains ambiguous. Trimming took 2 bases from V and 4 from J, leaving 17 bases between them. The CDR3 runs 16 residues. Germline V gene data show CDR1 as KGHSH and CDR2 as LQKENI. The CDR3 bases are TGTGCCAGCTCACCAAACCTGGCGAGCGATTTCTATGGCTACACCTTC. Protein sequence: CASSPNLASDFYGYTF.

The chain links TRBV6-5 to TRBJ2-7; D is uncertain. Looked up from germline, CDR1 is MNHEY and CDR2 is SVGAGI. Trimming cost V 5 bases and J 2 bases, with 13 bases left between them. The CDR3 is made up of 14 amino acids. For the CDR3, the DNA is TGTGCCAGCAGTCAAATCATCGGTCCCTACGAGCAGTACTTC. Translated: CASSQIIGPYEQYF.

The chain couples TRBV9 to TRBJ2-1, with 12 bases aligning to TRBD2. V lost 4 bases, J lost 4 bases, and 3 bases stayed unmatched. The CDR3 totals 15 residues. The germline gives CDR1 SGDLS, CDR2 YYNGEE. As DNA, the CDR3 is TGTGCCAGCAGCCCGACTAGCGGGGGATACAATGAGCAGTTCTTC. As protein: CASSPTSGGYNEQFF.

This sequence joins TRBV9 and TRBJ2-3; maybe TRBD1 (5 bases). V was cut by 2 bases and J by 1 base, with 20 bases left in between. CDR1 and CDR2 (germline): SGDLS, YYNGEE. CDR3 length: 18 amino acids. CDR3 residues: CASSVGRGPGGRTDTQYF. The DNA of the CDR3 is TGTGCCAGCAGCGTGGGAAGGGGCCCGGGTGGGCGCACAGATACGCAGTATTTT.

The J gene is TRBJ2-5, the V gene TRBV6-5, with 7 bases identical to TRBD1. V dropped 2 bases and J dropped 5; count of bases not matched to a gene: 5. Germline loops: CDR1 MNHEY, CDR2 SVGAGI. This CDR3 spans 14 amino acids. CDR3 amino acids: CASSYEGAAETQYF. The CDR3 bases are TGTGCCAGCAGTTACGAGGGGGCTGCTGAGACCCAGTACTTC.

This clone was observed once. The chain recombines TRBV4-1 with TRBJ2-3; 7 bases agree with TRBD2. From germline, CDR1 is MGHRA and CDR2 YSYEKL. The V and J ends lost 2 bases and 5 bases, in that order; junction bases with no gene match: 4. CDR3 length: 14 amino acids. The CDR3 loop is CASSQPLAGDTQYF. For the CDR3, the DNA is TGCGCCAGCAGCCAACCCTTAGCGGGAGATACGCAGTATTTT.

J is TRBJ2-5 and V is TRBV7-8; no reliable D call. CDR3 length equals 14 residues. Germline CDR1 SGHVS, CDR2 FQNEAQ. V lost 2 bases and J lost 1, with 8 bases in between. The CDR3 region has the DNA TGTGCCAGCAGCTTAACAGAGACCCAAGAGACCCAGTACTTC. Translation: CASSLTETQETQYF.

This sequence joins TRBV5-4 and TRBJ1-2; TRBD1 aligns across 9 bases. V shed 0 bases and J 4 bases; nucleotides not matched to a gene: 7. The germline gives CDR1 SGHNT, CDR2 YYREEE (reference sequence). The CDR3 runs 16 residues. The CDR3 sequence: CASSLGQGGSPYGYTF. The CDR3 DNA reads TGTGCCAGCAGCTTGGGACAGGGGGGATCTCCCTATGGCTACACCTTC.

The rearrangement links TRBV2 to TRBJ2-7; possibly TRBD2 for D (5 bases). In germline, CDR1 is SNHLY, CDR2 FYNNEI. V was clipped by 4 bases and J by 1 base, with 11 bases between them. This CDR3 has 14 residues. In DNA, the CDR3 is TGTGCCAGCAGTGCCTCGCCGGGATCCTACGAGCAGTACTTC. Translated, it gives CASSASPGSYEQYF.

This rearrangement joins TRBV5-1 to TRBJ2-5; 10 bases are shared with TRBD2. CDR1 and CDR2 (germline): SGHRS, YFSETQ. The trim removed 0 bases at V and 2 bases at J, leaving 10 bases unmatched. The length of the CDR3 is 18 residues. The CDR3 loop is CASSLGPAGGSGQETQYF. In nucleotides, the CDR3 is TGCGCCAGCAGCTTGGGTCCAGCGGGAGGGTCGGGGCAAGAGACCCAGTACTTC.

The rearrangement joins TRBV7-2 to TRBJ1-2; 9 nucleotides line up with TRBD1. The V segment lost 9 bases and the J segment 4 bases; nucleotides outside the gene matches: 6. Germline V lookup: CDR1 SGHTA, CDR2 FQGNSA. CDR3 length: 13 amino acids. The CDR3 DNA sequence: TGTGCCAGTCAACAGGGGGCTAGCTATGGCTACACCTTC. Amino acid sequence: CASQQGASYGYTF.

The CDR3: CASSSPQEREAFF. The CDR3 region has the DNA TGTGCCAGCAGTTCACCTCAGGAGCGGGAAGCTTTCTTT. The chain carries TRBV11-2 and TRBJ1-1, with D hard to call. Germline CDR1 and CDR2: SGHAT and FQNNGV. V lost 6 bases and J lost 8, with 16 bases in between. This CDR3 has 13 amino acids.

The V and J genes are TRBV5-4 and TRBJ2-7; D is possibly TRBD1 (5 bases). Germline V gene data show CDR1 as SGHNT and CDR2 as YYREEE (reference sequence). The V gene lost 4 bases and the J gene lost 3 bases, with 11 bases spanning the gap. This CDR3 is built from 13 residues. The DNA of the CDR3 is TGTGCCAGCAGCCCCGGACAAGACTACGAGCAGTACTTC. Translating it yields CASSPGQDYEQYF.

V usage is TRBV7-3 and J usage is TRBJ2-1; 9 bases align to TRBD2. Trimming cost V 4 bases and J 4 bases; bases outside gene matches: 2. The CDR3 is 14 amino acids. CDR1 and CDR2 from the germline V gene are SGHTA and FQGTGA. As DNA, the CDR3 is TGTGCCAGCAGCTCGACTAGCGGATACAATGAGCAGTTCTTC. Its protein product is CASSSTSGYNEQFF.

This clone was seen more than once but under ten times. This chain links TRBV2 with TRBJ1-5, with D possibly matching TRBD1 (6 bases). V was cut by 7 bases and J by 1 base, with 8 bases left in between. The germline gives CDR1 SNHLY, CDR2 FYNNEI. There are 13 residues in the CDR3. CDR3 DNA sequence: TGTGCCAGCAAAGGACAGAGCAATCAGCCCCAGCATTTT. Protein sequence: CASKGQSNQPQHF.

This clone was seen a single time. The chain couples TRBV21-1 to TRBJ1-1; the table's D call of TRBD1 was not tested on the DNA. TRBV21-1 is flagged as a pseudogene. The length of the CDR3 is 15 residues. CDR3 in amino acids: CASSTSDRGNTEAFF. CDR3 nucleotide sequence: TGTGCCAGCAGCACCTCCGACAGGGGGAACACTGAAGCTTTCTTT.

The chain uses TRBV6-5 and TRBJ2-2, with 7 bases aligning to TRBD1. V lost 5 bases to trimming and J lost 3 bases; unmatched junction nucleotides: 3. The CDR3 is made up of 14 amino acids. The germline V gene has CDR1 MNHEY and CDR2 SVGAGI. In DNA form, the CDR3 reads TGTGCCAGCAGTAGGACAGGTGACACCGGGGAGCTGTTTTTT. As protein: CASSRTGDTGELFF.

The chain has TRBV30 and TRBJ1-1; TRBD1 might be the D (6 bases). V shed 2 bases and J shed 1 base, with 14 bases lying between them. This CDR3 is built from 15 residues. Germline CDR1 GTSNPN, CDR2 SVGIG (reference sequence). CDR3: CAWSIIDRTNTEAFF. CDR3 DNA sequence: TGTGCCTGGAGTATTATAGACAGGACGAACACTGAAGCTTTCTTT.

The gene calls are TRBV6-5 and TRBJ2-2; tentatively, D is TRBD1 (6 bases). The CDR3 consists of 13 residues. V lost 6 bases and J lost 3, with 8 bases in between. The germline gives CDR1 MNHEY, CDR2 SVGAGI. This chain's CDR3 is CASRWGHTGELFF. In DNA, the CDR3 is TGTGCCAGCAGGTGGGGGCACACCGGGGAGCTGTTTTTT.